The rows below give T cell receptor beta chains drawn from one sample of a study of neurological immune-mediated disorders. TCRdb re-called the 5' RACE reads with MiXCR, one entry per CDR3 protein. This sample has some 60,000 distinct CDR3 sequences; roughly 3.2% occur once, and the top ten carry approximately 3.1%. The sample taken for sequencing was PBMCs. Receptors were obtained from a woman aged 25 to 39 with multiple sclerosis. Each CDR3 is given with its conserved first and last residue. The order of the fields is D gene, J gene, CDR3 length, V gene, clone size, CDR3 protein, CDR3 DNA. A D gene is named only where the DNA matches it firmly. Not every row has a clone size; where given, it reads once, few, many or a size class.

d_gene: NA; j_gene: TRBJ1-2; len: 16; v_gene: TRBV20-1; abundance: many; CDR3aa: CSARVPGGGGAYGYTF; CDR3nt: TGCAGTGCTAGGGTCCCTGGTGGGGGGGGCGCCTATGGCTACACCTTC
d_gene: NA; j_gene: TRBJ2-6; len: 16; v_gene: TRBV6-5; abundance: many; CDR3aa: CASSTRPGTGANVLTF; CDR3nt: TGTGCCAGCAGTACCCGACCGGGGACAGGGGCCAACGTCCTGACTTTC
d_gene: NA; j_gene: TRBJ1-6; len: 14; v_gene: TRBV20-1; abundance: many; CDR3aa: CSALTGGEGSPLHF; CDR3nt: TGCAGTGCTTTAACTGGGGGCGAGGGTTCACCCCTCCACTTT
d_gene: TRBD2; j_gene: TRBJ2-7; len: 14; v_gene: TRBV4-1; abundance: NA; CDR3aa: CASSLTSGGYEQYF; CDR3nt: TGCGCCAGCAGCCTAACTAGCGGGGGCTACGAGCAGTACTTC
d_gene: NA; j_gene: TRBJ1-5; len: 17; v_gene: TRBV12-3/TRBV12-4; abundance: many; CDR3aa: CASSLLEGNIGNQPQNF; CDR3nt: TGTGCCAGCAGTTTGCTCGAAGGGAATATCGGCAATCAGCCCCAGAATTTT
d_gene: TRBD2; j_gene: TRBJ2-1; len: 15; v_gene: TRBV6-2/TRBV6-3; abundance: many; CDR3aa: CASSYATSGREEQFF; CDR3nt: TGTGCCAGCAGTTACGCGACTAGCGGGAGGGAGGAGCAGTTCTTC
d_gene: NA; j_gene: TRBJ1-6; len: 14; v_gene: TRBV5-6; abundance: many; CDR3aa: CASSLNRANSPLNF; CDR3nt: TGTGCCAGCAGCTTGAACAGGGCGAATTCACCCCTCAACTTT
d_gene: TRBD2; j_gene: TRBJ2-3; len: 15; v_gene: TRBV27; abundance: many; CDR3aa: CASSLLAGVPDTQYF; CDR3nt: TGTGCCAGCAGTTTATTGGCGGGAGTTCCAGATACGCAGTATTTT
d_gene: TRBD1; j_gene: TRBJ1-6; len: 17; v_gene: TRBV7-2; abundance: few; CDR3aa: CASSQATGQGGSPPLHF; CDR3nt: TGTGCCAGCAGCCAGGCGACGGGACAGGGGGGTTCCCCACCCCTCCACTTT
d_gene: NA; j_gene: TRBJ2-7; len: 14; v_gene: TRBV3-1; abundance: many; CDR3aa: CASSQEPANYEQYF; CDR3nt: TGTGCCAGCAGCCAAGAACCAGCTAACTACGAGCAGTACTTC